This TCR beta chain was identified during a study of early T cells in non-severe SARS-CoV-2 infection. Across the study: Chains from this unsorted whole-blood bulk RNA could not be paired.

Comments on this clonotype: Its target is not known.

CDR3 size: 10 residues. Germline CDR1 reads SQVTM; CDR2 reads ANQGSEA. V shed 4 bases and J shed 11 bases, with 11 bases lying between them. Study-wide results and caveats: VDJdb matching skewed toward anti-spike CD8 responses, missing private and CD4 specificities.

Individual cDNA molecules each received unique molecular identifiers attached to them. TCRdb independently ran MiXCR on the 5' RACE reads; one entry per CDR3 protein. The data show 97,000 or so distinct CDR3 sequences, roughly 14% seen once. Sample: whole blood. The chain recombines TRBV29-1 with TRBJ1-1, with D possibly being TRBD1 (6 bases). This receptor was obtained from an adult who was a healthcare worker with PCR-confirmed SARS-CoV-2 infection or an uninfected control (not recorded which). CDR3 loop: CSVAHRVAFF. DNA for the CDR3: TGCAGCGTTGCCCACAGGGTGGCTTTCTTT.